These 17 T cell receptor beta chains originate from one sample sequenced in a study of T-cell reconstitution after alpha-beta-depleted transplantation in children. This sample's TCRbeta library carried unique molecular identifier barcodes. TCRdb passed the PCR reads through MiXCR, listing each CDR3 protein once. Found here are some 520,000 distinct CDR3 sequences, approximately 29% of them singletons; the top ten hold approximately 2.3%. This specimen was PBMCs from the stem cell graft donor, taken from the stem cell graft. The receptors here all came from a human donor who donated a stem cell graft to a child with aplastic anemia.

J is TRBJ2-3 and V is TRBV7-6; no clear D. The germline V gene has CDR1 SGHVS and CDR2 FNYEAQ. The CDR3 extends over 14 amino acids. V shed 5 bases and J shed 2 bases, with 11 bases lying between them. The DNA of the CDR3 is TGTGCCAGCAGCCCGGACCCTTTCACAGATACGCAGTATTTT. It specifies CASSPDPFTDTQYF.

V is TRBV5-1 and J is TRBJ1-1; D is ambiguous. V was clipped by 4 bases and J by 1 base, with 11 bases between them. Germline-derived CDR1 and CDR2 are SGHRS and YFSETQ. CDR3 length equals 14 residues. The CDR3 region is CASSVTGSNTEAFF. Here the CDR3 DNA reads TGCGCCAGCAGCGTGACCGGGTCGAACACTGAAGCTTTCTTT.

The sample holds a few counts of this clonotype. J is TRBJ1-2 and V is TRBV20-1, with a tentative D call TRBD1 (6 bases). From germline, CDR1 is DFQATT and CDR2 SNEGSKA (reference sequence). The CDR3 runs to 15 residues. Trimming pared 1 base from V and 7 bases from J, leaving 19 bases between. CDR3 in DNA: TGCAGTGCTAGAGCCAGCAGCGGGGGGGCCTCTGGCTACACCTTC. Translation: CSARASSGGASGYTF.

The chain is built from TRBV6-1 and TRBJ1-1; D remains unclear. Germline values: CDR1 MNHNS, CDR2 SASEGT. Trimming removed 4 bases from V and 4 bases from J, with 13 bases in between. There are 14 residues in the CDR3. The CDR3 bases are TGTGCCAGCAGTGGAAACACAGAGGGCACTGAAGCTTTCTTT. Residues: CASSGNTEGTEAFF.

This clonotype has a single count. The chain employs TRBV12-3 or TRBV12-4 and TRBJ2-1; D unclear. V was trimmed by 3 bases and J by 5 bases, leaving 5 bases between them. The CDR3 totals 12 residues. The chain's CDR3 is CASSFKDNEQFF. For the CDR3, the DNA is TGTGCCAGCAGTTTTAAGGACAATGAGCAGTTCTTC.

The genes are TRBV5-5 and TRBJ2-1, with D possibly TRBD2 on 6 matching bases. Germline V lookup: CDR1 SGHKS, CDR2 YYEKEE (reference sequence). V was trimmed by 4 bases and J by 9 bases, leaving 26 bases between them. The CDR3 contains 17 residues. The chain's CDR3 is CASSTLASGRGRIEQFF. The CDR3 nucleotides are TGTGCCAGCAGCACTTTGGCCTCCGGGAGAGGTAGGATTGAGCAGTTCTTC.

The CDR3 nucleotides are TGTGCCTGGATTGGGACTAGCGGAAGCCGGCTGGCCAAAAACATTCAGTACTTC. It is translated as CAWIGTSGSRLAKNIQYF. V usage is TRBV30 and J usage is TRBJ2-4, with TRBD2 matching 11 bases. The V gene end was trimmed by 4 bases and the J gene end by 1 base; junction bases not matched to a gene: 12. The CDR3 runs 18 residues. Germline loops: CDR1 GTSNPN, CDR2 SVGIG (reference sequence).

This clonotype was counted a few times. The rearrangement links TRBV5-1 to TRBJ2-3; 7 bases line up with TRBD2. Germline V gives CDR1 SGHRS, CDR2 YFSETQ. The V and J ends lost 3 bases and 5 bases, in that order; junction bases with no gene match: 9. CDR3 size: 15 residues. The CDR3 region is CASSSGRGSGDTQYF. The DNA of the CDR3 is TGCGCCAGCAGCTCCGGCCGCGGGAGTGGAGATACGCAGTATTTT.

The V call is TRBV7-2, the J call TRBJ2-1; 9 bases are a match to TRBD2. V dropped 5 bases and J dropped 5; count of bases not matched to a gene: 7. The CDR3 totals 15 residues. Per germline, CDR1 SGHTA and CDR2 FQGNSA. CDR3 DNA sequence: TGTGCCAGCAGCCAAATAGCGGGAGTGAACAATGAGCAGTTCTTC. Translation gives CASSQIAGVNNEQFF.

Notes on this clonotype: The junction does not match germline at one end; this may be a read error. The rearrangement uses TRBV12-3 or TRBV12-4 and TRBJ1-2, with D unclear. The CDR3 has 15 amino acids. The CDR3 region is CANSLAQGSRGGYTF. The CDR3 DNA follows: TGTGCCAACAGTTTAGCGCAAGGCAGCCGGGGTGGCTACACCTTC.

This clonotype has only a few counts. The chain combines TRBV12-3 or TRBV12-4 with TRBJ1-5; D not certain. The CDR3 is 13 amino acids. V was clipped by 3 bases and J by 5 bases, with 8 bases between them. In DNA, the CDR3 is TGTGCCAGCAGTTTCGCGGGTGATCAGCCCCAGCATTTT. Its protein is CASSFAGDQPQHF.

This clonotype was seen more than once but under ten times. CDR3 in amino acids: CASSLGFVGGVTQYF. For the CDR3, the DNA is TGTGCCAGCAGCTTAGGTTTCGTTGGGGGAGTTACGCAGTATTTT. The chain carries TRBV7-2 and TRBJ2-3; possibly TRBD1 or TRBD2 for D (5 bases each). This CDR3 has 15 residues. Germline V gene data show CDR1 as SGHTA and CDR2 as FQGNSA. V was cut by 1 base and J by 8 bases, with 16 bases left in between.

This clonotype was found a few times. The chain recombines TRBV20-1 with TRBJ2-1; 8 bases are a match to TRBD2. Trimming cost V 6 bases and J 7 bases; bases outside gene matches: 11. The germline V gene encodes CDR1 DFQATT and CDR2 SNEGSKA (reference sequence). The CDR3 consists of 14 residues. The CDR3 region is CSAVGLGDLNEQFF. CDR3 in DNA: TGCAGTGCCGTGGGACTAGGAGATTTAAATGAGCAGTTCTTC.

This clonotype occurred a few times. V usage is TRBV6-2 or TRBV6-3 and J usage is TRBJ2-3, with D uncertain. Trimming pared 7 bases from V and 6 bases from J, leaving 14 bases between. The germline gives CDR1 MNHEY, CDR2 SVGEGT. There are 13 residues in the CDR3. CDR3 DNA: TGTGCCAGCACCCGAGATTCTCCCGATACGCAGTATTTT. Its translation is CASTRDSPDTQYF.

This chain links TRBV5-1 with TRBJ2-1, with TRBD2 identical over 10 bases. J lost 5 bases, V lost 4 bases, and 9 bases had no gene match. The CDR3 is made up of 16 amino acids. Germline values: CDR1 SGHRS, CDR2 YFSETQ. CDR3 protein: CASSGGGLAGDNEQFF. CDR3 nucleotides: TGCGCCAGCAGCGGCGGTGGGCTAGCGGGGGACAATGAGCAGTTCTTC.

The V and J genes are TRBV28 and TRBJ1-5, with TRBD1 as a possible D gene (5 bases). The ends were cut back, 8 bases at V and 1 base at J, with 15 bases in the middle. The CDR3 length is 15 residues. Per the germline V gene, CDR1 is MDHEN and CDR2 is SYDVKM. The DNA for the CDR3 is TGTGCCAGCCGCGCTCAGGGAGGGAGCAATCAGCCCCAGCATTTT. The encoded protein is CASRAQGGSNQPQHF.

This clonotype occurred once. The rearrangement joins TRBV6-2 or TRBV6-3 to TRBJ2-7; weak D call: TRBD2 (5 bases). V lost 10 bases, J lost 5 bases, and 18 bases lay in between. The germline V gene has CDR1 MNHEY and CDR2 SVGEGT. This CDR3 has 13 residues. The CDR3 nucleotides read TGTGCCACCACACCCCTCCTCGGGGACGAGCAGTACTTC. It encodes CATTPLLGDEQYF.